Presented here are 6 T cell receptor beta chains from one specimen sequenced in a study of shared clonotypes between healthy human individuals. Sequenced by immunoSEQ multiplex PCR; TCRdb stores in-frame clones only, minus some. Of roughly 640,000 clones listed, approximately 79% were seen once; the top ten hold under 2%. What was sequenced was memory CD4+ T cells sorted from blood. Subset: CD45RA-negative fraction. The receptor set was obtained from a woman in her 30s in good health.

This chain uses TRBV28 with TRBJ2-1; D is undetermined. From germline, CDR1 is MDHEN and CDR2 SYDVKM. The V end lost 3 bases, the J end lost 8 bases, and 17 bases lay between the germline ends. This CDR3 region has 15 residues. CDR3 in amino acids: CASSFRNIPRDEQFF. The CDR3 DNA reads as TGTGCCAGCAGTTTTAGGAACATCCCTAGAGATGAGCAGTTCTTC.

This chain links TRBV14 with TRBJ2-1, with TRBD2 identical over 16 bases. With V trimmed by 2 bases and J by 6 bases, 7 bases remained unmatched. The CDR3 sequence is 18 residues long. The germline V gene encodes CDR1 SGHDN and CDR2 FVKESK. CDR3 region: CASSQPGLAGGRSNEQFF. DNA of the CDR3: TGTGCCAGCAGCCAACCGGGACTAGCGGGAGGGCGGAGCAATGAGCAGTTCTTC.

CDR3 sequence (DNA): TGTGCCAGCAGTTACGTGCATGAGACCCAGTACTTC. Protein product: CASSYVHETQYF. The rearrangement links TRBV6-6 to TRBJ2-5; no firm D call. The CDR3 is made up of 12 amino acids. Between the trimmed V and J ends, which lost 2 bases and 5 bases, there was a span of 6 bases. The germline V gene has CDR1 MNHNY and CDR2 SVGAGI (reference sequence).

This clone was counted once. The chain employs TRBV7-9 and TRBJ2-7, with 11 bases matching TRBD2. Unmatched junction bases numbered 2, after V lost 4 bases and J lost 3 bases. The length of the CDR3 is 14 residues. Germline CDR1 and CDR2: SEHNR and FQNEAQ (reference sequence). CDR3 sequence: CASSSLAGGYEQYF. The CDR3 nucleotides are TGTGCCAGCAGCTCCCTAGCGGGAGGCTACGAGCAGTACTTC.

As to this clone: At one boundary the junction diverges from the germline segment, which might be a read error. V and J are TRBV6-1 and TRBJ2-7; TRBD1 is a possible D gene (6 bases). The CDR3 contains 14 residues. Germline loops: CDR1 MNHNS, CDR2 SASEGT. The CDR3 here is CASRDRRSSYEQYF. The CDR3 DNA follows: TGTGCCAGCCGTGACAGGCGAAGCTCCTACGAGCAGTACTTC.

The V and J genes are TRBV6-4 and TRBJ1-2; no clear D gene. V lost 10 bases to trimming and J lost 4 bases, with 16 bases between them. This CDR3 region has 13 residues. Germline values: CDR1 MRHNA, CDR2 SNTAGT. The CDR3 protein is CAISHIFRYGYTF. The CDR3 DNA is TGTGCCATCTCACATATTTTCCGCTATGGCTACACCTTC.